The T cell receptor beta chain described here comes from a study of regulatory T cells in long-lasting Graves disease. Arm-PCR of CDR3 regions with iRepertoire HTBI primers generated TCR beta libraries. TCRdb used MiXCR to reprocess the multiplex PCR reads, holding one entry per CDR3 protein. The repertoire has over 650,000 distinct CDR3 sequences, around 30% of them found once; the top ten carry around 40%. The germline V gene has CDR1 DFQATT and CDR2 SNEGSKA (reference sequence). The length of the CDR3 is 14 residues. The V end lost 3 bases, the J end lost 2 bases, and 11 bases lay between the germline ends. The time point is: persistent/refractory GD, antithyroid drugs over 5 years with positive TRAb. PBMCs were the source of the RNA used for TCR sequencing.

The clonotype was recovered from a female donor with Graves disease. This material consisted of peripheral blood mononuclear cells (PBMCs), taken when the disease was refractory, from a patient treated with antithyroid drugs. This chain joins TRBV20-1 and TRBJ1-5, with TRBD1 as a possible D gene (5 bases). CDR3 residues: CSARDTLGNQPQHF. In nucleotides, the CDR3 is TGCAGTGCTAGGGACACCCTTGGCAATCAGCCCCAGCATTTT.